Each of the 24 T cell receptor beta chains below was sequenced from the same sample in a study of blood T cell repertoires in COVID-19 (TCRdb year 2020). The library was prepared using the immunoSEQ multiplex PCR assay. The source is immuneACCESS, and TCRdb retained only in-frame sequences with V and J called. Part of the clones is not carried over; for the studies checked, unresolved V genes explain less than half of this, and the remainder is unexplained. Within this sample are some 110,000 clones, with around 90% of them counted one time only. Of the sample, 7.7% is held by the ten largest clones. Sequencing input: peripheral blood. The source is a human donor in a cohort sampled during active COVID-19.

The CDR3 nucleotides are TGTGCCAGCAGCTTAGACAGGAACACTGAAGCTTTCTTT. It encodes CASSLDRNTEAFF. The chain joins TRBV11-3 to TRBJ1-1; D is ambiguous. The CDR3 runs to 13 residues. The germline CDR1 and CDR2 sequences are SGHNT and YENEEA. Trimming took off 0 bases at V and 1 base at J, with 3 bases between the two ends.

This rearrangement joins TRBV4-2 to TRBJ2-1; 10 bases agree with TRBD2. J was trimmed by 10 bases and V by 0 bases; bases with no gene match: 9. The CDR3 length is 16 residues. Germline CDR1 reads LGHNA; CDR2 reads YNFKEQ. CDR3 sequence (DNA): TGTGCCAGCAGCCAAGAGTACAGCGGGGGGGCCGAGGAGCAGTTCTTC. Translating it yields CASSQEYSGGAEEQFF.

This clone was counted once. The chain joins TRBV24-1 to TRBJ2-1; 10 bases agree with TRBD2. Germline assignment: CDR1 KGHDR and CDR2 SFDVKD. J lost 6 bases, V lost 8 bases, and 12 bases had no gene match. The CDR3 runs to 16 residues. CDR3 sequence: CATMGWVAGGSNEQFF. The CDR3 DNA follows: TGTGCCACCATGGGGTGGGTAGCGGGAGGCTCCAATGAGCAGTTCTTC.

The rearrangement uses TRBV6-6 and TRBJ1-3; a weak D match, TRBD1 (5 bases). CDR3 size: 15 residues. Germline CDR1 reads MNHNY; CDR2 reads SVGAGI (reference sequence). The V end was cut by 0 bases, the J end by 2 bases, with 8 bases between. CDR3 in amino acids: CASSYSTETGNTIYF. In DNA form, the CDR3 reads TGTGCCAGCAGTTACTCGACAGAAACTGGAAACACCATATATTTT.

J is TRBJ1-1 and V is TRBV6-5; 9 bases map to TRBD1. Germline V CDR1 and CDR2: MNHEY, SVGAGI. This CDR3 region has 12 residues. J gave up 6 bases and V 8 bases, and 4 bases lay outside the gene matches. The CDR3 loop reads CASSRTGAEAFF. The DNA of the CDR3 is TGTGCCAGCTCCCGGACAGGGGCTGAAGCTTTCTTT.

The V call is TRBV5-8, the J call TRBJ2-5; D may be TRBD1 (6 bases). Germline assignment: CDR1 SGHTS and CDR2 YDEGEE. V lost 4 bases and J 6 bases, leaving 16 bases between the germline ends. This CDR3 has 14 amino acids. CDR3 sequence reads: CASSQPTGRQTQYF. The CDR3 nucleotides are TGTGCCAGCAGCCAACCTACAGGGCGGCAGACCCAGTACTTC. The variable domain in full, completed from reference TRBV5-8 and TRBJ2-5, reads EAGVTQSPTHLIKTRGQQATLRCSPISGHTSVYWYQQALGLGLQFLLWYDEGEERNRGNFPPRFSGRQFPNYSSELNVNALELEDSALYLCASSQPTGRQTQYFGPGTRLLVL.

This clone was seen a few times. This chain connects TRBV5-1 to TRBJ1-5; 8 bases map to TRBD1. After removal of 0 bases from V and 6 bases from J, the junction contained 2 bases not matched to a gene. The CDR3 is made up of 14 amino acids. Germline assignment: CDR1 SGHRS and CDR2 YFSETQ. CDR3 loop: CASSLGTGSQPQHF. In DNA, the CDR3 is TGCGCCAGCAGCTTGGGGACAGGGAGTCAGCCCCAGCATTTT. Drawing the rest from reference TRBV5-1 and TRBJ1-5, the complete variable domain is KAGVTQTPRYLIKTRGQQVTLSCSPISGHRSVSWYQQTPGQGLQFLFEYFSETQRNKGNFPGRFSGRQFSNSRSEMNVSTLELGDSALYLCASSLGTGSQPQHFGDGTRLSIL.

The chain uses TRBV24-1 and TRBJ2-3; 7 bases line up with TRBD2. Germline assignment: CDR1 KGHDR and CDR2 SFDVKD. The CDR3 has 15 residues. V lost 4 bases, J lost 0 bases, and 3 bases stayed unmatched. The CDR3 loop reads CATSDRGSSTDTQYF. Here the CDR3 DNA reads TGTGCCACCAGTGACCGCGGGAGTAGCACAGATACGCAGTATTTT.

This chain joins TRBV27 and TRBJ2-1, with 9 positions matching TRBD2. Trimming cost V 5 bases and J 0 bases; bases outside gene matches: 8. The CDR3 length is 17 residues. Germline CDR1 reads MNHEY; CDR2 reads SMNVEV (reference sequence). The CDR3 sequence: CASSPNPSGISYNEQFF. The CDR3 DNA follows: TGTGCCAGCAGTCCGAATCCTAGCGGGATCTCCTACAATGAGCAGTTCTTC.

This clone was observed a handful of times. DNA of the CDR3: TGTGCCAGCAGTTACCGCGACACGGGGGAGCAGTACTTC. Protein product: CASSYRDTGEQYF. V and J are TRBV6-5 and TRBJ2-7; the D gene is possibly TRBD2 (5 bases). CDR1 is MNHEY and CDR2 is SVGAGI in the germline V gene. The V gene lost 2 bases and the J gene lost 7 bases, with 12 bases spanning the gap. This CDR3 contains 13 residues.

The chain employs TRBV19 and TRBJ2-7; 7 bases align to TRBD2. This CDR3 is 12 amino acids long. Trimming removed 4 bases from V and 3 bases from J; junction bases left unmatched: 0. In germline, CDR1 is LNHDA, CDR2 SQIVND (reference sequence). The CDR3, as DNA: TGTGCCAGTAGTAGCGGGAGCTACGAGCAGTACTTC. This codes for CASSSGSYEQYF. The variable domain in full, completed from reference TRBV19 and TRBJ2-7, reads DGGITQSPKYLFRKEGQNVTLSCEQNLNHDAMYWYRQDPGQGLRLIYYSQIVNDFQKGDIAEGYSVSREKKESFPLTVTSAQKNPTAFYLCASSSGSYEQYFGPGTRLTVT.

CDR3 sequence: CASRGSRGGETQYF. DNA for the CDR3: TGTGCCAGCAGGGGGAGTCGGGGAGGAGAGACCCAGTACTTC. The chain carries TRBV2 and TRBJ2-5; D is perhaps TRBD2 (6 bases). From germline, CDR1 is SNHLY and CDR2 FYNNEI. CDR3 length: 14 amino acids. Trimming took 6 bases from V and 4 from J, leaving 15 bases between them.

CDR3 nucleotide sequence: TGTGCCAGCAGATCGACAGGGGGCGAGTACACTGAAGCTTTCTTT. The encoded protein is CASRSTGGEYTEAFF. The genes are TRBV25-1 and TRBJ1-1; 10 bases are a match to TRBD1. There are 15 residues in the CDR3. The ends lost 6 bases at V and 3 bases at J; junction bases unmatched: 7. CDR1 MGHDK and CDR2 SYGVNS come from the germline V gene.

The sample holds a few counts of this clone. V gene TRBV6-5 combines with J gene TRBJ2-7; 7 bases map to TRBD1. The CDR3 has 12 amino acids. The V and J ends lost 6 bases and 2 bases, in that order; junction bases with no gene match: 1. Germline V gives CDR1 MNHEY, CDR2 SVGAGI. The DNA for the CDR3 is TGTGCCAGCAGACAGGGGACCTACGAGCAGTACTTC. This gives the protein CASRQGTYEQYF.

V is TRBV4-1 and J is TRBJ1-5; D gene ambiguous. The ends were cut back, 0 bases at V and 6 bases at J, with 6 bases in the middle. The CDR3 loop spans 13 amino acids. CDR1 and CDR2 from the germline V gene are MGHRA and YSYEKL. This chain's CDR3 is CASSQERSQPQHF. In DNA form, the CDR3 reads TGCGCCAGCAGCCAAGAAAGGAGTCAGCCCCAGCATTTT.

V and J are TRBV4-2 and TRBJ2-7; 7 positions agree with TRBD1. V lost 1 base to trimming and J lost 3 bases; unmatched junction nucleotides: 12. The CDR3 is made up of 17 amino acids. The germline gives CDR1 LGHNA, CDR2 YNFKEQ. CDR3 bases: TGTGCCAGCAGCCAAGGATTAAACAGGGGAAGCGGCTACGAGCAGTACTTC. Amino acid sequence: CASSQGLNRGSGYEQYF.

The CDR3, as DNA: TGTGCCAGTAGGCCGACAGGGGGCGGCGAAAAACTGTTTTTT. Translating it yields CASRPTGGGEKLFF. The V call is TRBV19, the J call TRBJ1-4, with TRBD1 matching over 10 bases. The CDR3 runs to 14 residues. Germline lookup yields CDR1 LNHDA and CDR2 SQIVND (reference sequence). V gave up 6 bases and J gave up 8 bases; unmatched junction bases: 6.

The V and J genes are TRBV19 and TRBJ2-3; 10 bases are a match to TRBD2. Per the germline V gene, CDR1 is LNHDA and CDR2 is SQIVND (reference sequence). After removal of 2 bases from V and 4 bases from J, the junction contained 3 bases not matched to a gene. The CDR3 has 15 amino acids. DNA of the CDR3: TGTGCCAGTAGTATATGGAGCGGGGGGGCAGATACGCAGTATTTT. Translating gives CASSIWSGGADTQYF.

V and J are TRBV6-5 and TRBJ1-5; no reliable D call. The CDR3 totals 13 residues. Per germline, CDR1 MNHEY and CDR2 SVGAGI. V was trimmed by 5 bases and J by 4 bases, leaving 9 bases between them. The CDR3 sequence: CASSPPLNQPQHF. The CDR3 region has the DNA TGTGCCAGCAGTCCTCCCTTAAATCAGCCCCAGCATTTT.

This clone was observed a handful of times. This chain joins TRBV9 and TRBJ1-5; D gene ambiguous. The V end lost 6 bases, the J end lost 5 bases, and 18 bases lay between the germline ends. Germline V gene sequence: CDR1 SGDLS, CDR2 YYNGEE. The CDR3 is 15 amino acids. The CDR3 nucleotides read TGTGCCAGCACTCGAGGCGCTCTGAGTGATCAGCCCCAGCATTTT. Protein sequence: CASTRGALSDQPQHF.

The rearrangement joins TRBV5-8 to TRBJ2-1; 7 bases are a match to TRBD1. The junction had 13 bases not matched to a gene; V was cut back by 4 bases and J by 12 bases. Germline CDR1 reads SGHTS; CDR2 reads YDEGEE. The CDR3 runs 14 residues. CDR3 residues: CASSRQGRLSGQFF. The CDR3 DNA reads TGTGCCAGCAGCCGACAGGGAAGGCTAAGTGGGCAGTTCTTC. Filled out from reference TRBV5-8 and TRBJ2-1, the complete variable domain reads EAGVTQSPTHLIKTRGQQATLRCSPISGHTSVYWYQQALGLGLQFLLWYDEGEERNRGNFPPRFSGRQFPNYSSELNVNALELEDSALYLCASSRQGRLSGQFFGPGTRLTVL.

This sequence joins TRBV4-2 and TRBJ1-3, with D tentatively TRBD1 (6 bases). The CDR3 is 17 amino acids. V was cut by 4 bases and J by 0 bases, with 16 bases left in between. Germline-derived CDR1 and CDR2 are LGHNA and YNFKEQ. The DNA of the CDR3 is TGTGCCAGCAGCCGCGGAAGCGGGGGCTCCTCTGGAAACACCATATATTTT. Translated, it gives CASSRGSGGSSGNTIYF.

CDR3 DNA sequence: TGTGCCAGCAGTGAAGCGTACAGGGGGAATCAGCCCCAGCATTTT. Translated: CASSEAYRGNQPQHF. V and J are TRBV2 and TRBJ1-5; TRBD1 matches at 8 bases. J was trimmed by 4 bases and V by 0 bases; bases with no gene match: 2. Looked up from germline, CDR1 is SNHLY and CDR2 is FYNNEI. The CDR3 is made up of 15 amino acids.

This chain joins TRBV7-9 and TRBJ1-2; a weak D match, TRBD1 (6 bases). The germline CDR1 and CDR2 sequences are SEHNR and FQNEAQ (reference sequence). CDR3 size: 12 residues. Trimming removed 0 bases at V and 8 bases at J, with 7 bases between. CDR3 amino acids: CASSLAGGGYTF. The CDR3 DNA reads as TGTGCCAGCAGCTTAGCAGGGGGAGGCTACACCTTC.